The rows below give T cell receptor beta chains drawn from one sample of a study of cytomegalovirus exposure and HLA in healthy donors. Method: immunoSEQ multiplex PCR; TCRdb's copy keeps in-frame clones and lacks some. The sample records about 150,000 clones, 80% to 85% being singletons. The sequencing sample was made of PBMCs. The receptors come from a boy aged 2 to 10 in good health and CMV-seronegative. Both conserved end residues are part of each CDR3. The D gene is left open where the match is weak. The size field is filled for only some rows; it gives once, few, many or a size class.

>15|.|TRBV28|TRBJ1-2|.
TGTGCCAGCAGTTTATGGGAGGGAACTAACTATGGCTACACCTTC
CASSLWEGTNYGYTF
>16|TRBD2|TRBV5-1|TRBJ2-1|.
TGCGCCAGCAGCTTGACGACGGGAGGGAGGCACAATGAGCAGTTCTTC
CASSLTTGGRHNEQFF
>14|TRBD1|TRBV2|TRBJ1-4|few
TGTGCCAGCAGTGAGGGACAGCTTAATGAAAAACTGTTTTTT
CASSEGQLNEKLFF
>13|TRBD2|TRBV29-1|TRBJ2-5|.
TGCAGCGTTGCGGCGGGAGTCGGAGAGACCCAGTACTTC
CSVAAGVGETQYF
>12|TRBD1|TRBV7-6|TRBJ2-7|.
TGTGCCAGCAGCGGCGACAGGGTAGAGCAGTACTTC
CASSGDRVEQYF
>14|TRBD1|TRBV7-8|TRBJ2-7|.
TGTGCCAGCAGCTTACACAGGGGTACCTACGAGCAGTACTTC
CASSLHRGTYEQYF
>15|TRBD2|TRBV28|TRBJ2-3|.
TGTGCCAGCAGTCGTAGCGGGAGGGTAGCAGATACGCAGTATTTT
CASSRSGRVADTQYF
>11|.|TRBV10-3|TRBJ1-1|.
TGTGCCACCGAACAGGACACTGAAGCTTTCTTT
CATEQDTEAFF
>16|TRBD2|TRBV11-3|TRBJ2-1|.
TGTGCCAGCTCTACTGAGGCAAGGGAGGGAGACAATGAGCAGTTCTTC
CASSTEAREGDNEQFF
>15|TRBD2|TRBV5-4|TRBJ2-7|once
TGTGCCAGCAGCTGGCTGACTAGCGGGGGCTACGAGCAGTACTTC
CASSWLTSGGYEQYF
>15|TRBD1|TRBV7-9|TRBJ2-5|.
TGTGCCAGCAGCTCACGACAGGGTGAAAAAGAGACCCAGTACTTC
CASSSRQGEKETQYF
>15|.|TRBV12-2|TRBJ2-5|.
TGTGCAAGTCGCTCCATAGCGGGAGGTGGAGAGACCCAGTACTTC
CASRSIAGGGETQYF
>13|.|TRBV5-1|TRBJ2-7|.
TGCGCCAGCAGCTTGGGGAGCTCCTACGAGCAGTACTTC
CASSLGSSYEQYF
>15|TRBD1|TRBV4-1|TRBJ1-5|.
TGCGCCAGCAGCCAAGATCAGGGGGACCCTCAGCCCCAGCATTTT
CASSQDQGDPQPQHF
>14|TRBD1|TRBV2|TRBJ2-7|.
TGTGCCAGCAGTGCCTGGACAGGGGGAAACGAGCAGTACTTC
CASSAWTGGNEQYF
>13|.|TRBV2|TRBJ2-1|.
TGTGCCAGCAGTCCCGACAGGAACAATGAGCAGTTCTTC
CASSPDRNNEQFF
>14|.|TRBV11-2|TRBJ2-7|.
TGTGCCAGCAGCCGCCCCGCAGGGACCTACGAGCAGTACTTC
CASSRPAGTYEQYF
>15|.|TRBV4-1|TRBJ1-2|.
TGCGCCAGCAGCCACCAGACAGAAGCTAACTATGGCTACACCTTC
CASSHQTEANYGYTF
>13|.|TRBV28|TRBJ2-3|.
TGTGCCAGCAGTCCAGGGGGGAGAGATACGCAGTATTTT
CASSPGGRDTQYF
>14|.|TRBV4-2|TRBJ1-1|.
TGTGCCAGCAGCCAAGCCCACAGGAACACTGAAGCTTTCTTT
CASSQAHRNTEAFF
>12|.|TRBV19|TRBJ1-1|.
TGTGCCACACTGACAGAGAACACTGAAGCTTTCTTT
CATLTENTEAFF
>15|TRBD1|TRBV19|TRBJ1-2|.
TGTGCCAGTAGTACGGACAGGGAAGCTAACTATGGCTACACCTTC
CASSTDREANYGYTF
>17|TRBD1|TRBV5-6|TRBJ1-1|.
TGTGCCAGCAGCTTGGTTCAGGGGGCAGGAATGTACACTGAAGCTTTCTTT
CASSLVQGAGMYTEAFF
>14|TRBD2|TRBV5-1|TRBJ2-5|.
TGCGCCAGCAGCGACTCTAGCGGGAGTGAGACCCAGTACTTC
CASSDSSGSETQYF
>16|TRBD2|TRBV7-3|TRBJ2-1|.
TGTGCCAGCAGCCCTAGCGGGAGGGGGTCCTACAATGAGCAGTTCTTC
CASSPSGRGSYNEQFF
>15|TRBD2|TRBV19|TRBJ2-7|.
TGTGCCAGTAGTATGACTAGCGGGGGTGCCGCCGAGCAGTACTTC
CASSMTSGGAAEQYF
>11|.|TRBV20-1|TRBJ2-1|.
TGCAGTGCTAGACTGCGGGATGAGCAGTTCTTC
CSARLRDEQFF
>15|.|TRBV29-1|TRBJ2-1|.
TGCAGCGTTTTATTCCGGAACAGACCGTCTAATGAGCAGTTCTTC
CSVLFRNRPSNEQFF
>15|TRBD1|TRBV6-1|TRBJ1-2|.
TGTGCCAGCAGGGCCAACAGGGGCTCTCCCTATGGCTACACCTTC
CASRANRGSPYGYTF
>14|TRBD2|TRBV5-4|TRBJ2-7|once
TGTGCCAGCAGCTTTGGGACTAGCAGTTACGAGCAGTACTTC
CASSFGTSSYEQYF
>13|.|TRBV29-1|TRBJ2-2|.
TGCAGCGTTGAAGTTGAGGGAACCGGGGAGCTGTTTTTT
CSVEVEGTGELFF
>16|TRBD1|TRBV2|TRBJ1-4|.
TGTGCCAGCAGTGAATGGGACAGATTAACTAATGAAAAACTGTTTTTT
CASSEWDRLTNEKLFF
>14|TRBD2|TRBV7-9|TRBJ2-7|.
TGTGCCAGCAACGGGACTAGCGGGTACTGCGAGCAGTACTTC
CASNGTSGYCEQYF
>15|TRBD1|TRBV5-1|TRBJ1-1|few
TGCGCCAGCAGCTGGGAGACAGGGGTCCGCACTGAAGCTTTCTTT
CASSWETGVRTEAFF
>12|.|TRBV18|TRBJ1-1|.
TGTGCCAGCTCAACGCTAAGCACTGAAGCTTTCTTT
CASSTLSTEAFF
>15|.|TRBV18|TRBJ2-7|.
TGTGCCAGCTCACCACCGTCAACAGCCCCGGCCGAGCAGTACTTC
CASSPPSTAPAEQYF
>18|TRBD1|TRBV11-2|TRBJ2-4|.
TGTGCCAGCAGCCGGGGGACAGGGGGCCCCTTAGCCAAAAACATTCAGTACTTC
CASSRGTGGPLAKNIQYF
>13|.|TRBV18|TRBJ1-1|.
TGTGCCAGCTCACGGGCAGGGGACACTGAAGCTTTCTTT
CASSRAGDTEAFF
>16|TRBD1|TRBV2|TRBJ1-5|.
TGTGCCAGCAGTGCCGACAGGGGGCTTAGCAATCAGCCCCAGCATTTT
CASSADRGLSNQPQHF
>15|.|TRBV5-4|TRBJ2-5|few
TGTGCCAGCAGCTTGGAGCCCGGTTACCAAGAGACCCAGTACTTC
CASSLEPGYQETQYF
>15|TRBD1|TRBV10-3|TRBJ1-1|.
TGTGCCAGCAGTCGGACAGGGCGAGGGGACACTGAAGCTTTCTTT
CASSRTGRGDTEAFF
>13|.|TRBV7-3|TRBJ1-2|.
TGTGCCAGCAGTAACGGGAATTACTATGGCTACACCTTC
CASSNGNYYGYTF
>15|TRBD2|TRBV4-1|TRBJ2-3|.
TGCGCCAGCAGTCAATCTAGCGGGAGCACAGATACGCAGTATTTT
CASSQSSGSTDTQYF
>15|.|TRBV4-2|TRBJ2-1|few
TGTGCCAGCAGCCAAGCCGGAGGTACCGACAATGAGCAGTTCTTC
CASSQAGGTDNEQFF
>16|TRBD2|TRBV28|TRBJ2-5|few
TGTGCCAGCACCCTAGGACTAGCGACGCCCCAAGAGACCCAGTACTTC
CASTLGLATPQETQYF
>16|TRBD1|TRBV11-2|TRBJ1-1|once
TGTGCCAGCAGCCCAAACCCGGGACAGGGAGACACTGAAGCTTTCTTT
CASSPNPGQGDTEAFF
>15|.|TRBV19|TRBJ1-5|.
TGTGCCAGTAGTATAGATCAGGGGCTAGGTCAGCCCCAGCATTTT
CASSIDQGLGQPQHF
>15|TRBD1|TRBV4-1|TRBJ2-7|.
TGCGCCAGCAGCCTCCCGGGACAGGGGGCCCAGGAGCAGTACTTC
CASSLPGQGAQEQYF
>15|.|TRBV15|TRBJ1-5|.
TGTGCCACCAGCAGAGATCCAGGGGACAATCAGCCCCAGCATTTT
CATSRDPGDNQPQHF
>13|TRBD1|TRBV5-1|TRBJ2-3|.
TGCGCCAGCAGCTTGGCGGGGACAGCTACGCAGTATTTT
CASSLAGTATQYF
>13|.|TRBV5-4|TRBJ2-7|.
TGTGCCAACAGCGATACAGGCACCTACGAGCAGTACTTC
CANSDTGTYEQYF
>14|.|TRBV5-6|TRBJ2-7|.
TGTGCCAGCAGCTTGGTCGGTCAGGGGTCCGAGCAGTACTTC
CASSLVGQGSEQYF
>14|.|TRBV27|TRBJ2-1|once
TGTGCCAGCAGTATAGACAGCTCCTACAATGAGCAGTTCTTC
CASSIDSSYNEQFF